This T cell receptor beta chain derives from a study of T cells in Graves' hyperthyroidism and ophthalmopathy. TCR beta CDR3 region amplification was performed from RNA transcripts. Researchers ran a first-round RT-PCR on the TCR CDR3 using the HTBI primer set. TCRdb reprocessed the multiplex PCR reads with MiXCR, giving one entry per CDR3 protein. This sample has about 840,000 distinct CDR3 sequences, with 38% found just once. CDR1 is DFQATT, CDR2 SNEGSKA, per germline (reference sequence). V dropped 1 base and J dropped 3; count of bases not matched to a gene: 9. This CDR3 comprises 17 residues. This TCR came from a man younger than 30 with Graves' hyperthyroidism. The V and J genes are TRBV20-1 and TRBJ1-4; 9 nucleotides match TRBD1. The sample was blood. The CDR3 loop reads CSARAEGQGRSNEKLFF. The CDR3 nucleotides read TGCAGTGCTAGAGCTGAGGGACAGGGAAGGTCTAATGAAAAACTGTTTTTT.